The clone carrying this TCR beta chain was counted ten times or more. Each CDR3 protein gets one entry after TCRdb re-called the 5' RACE reads with MiXCR. The table has some 21,000 distinct CDR3 sequences, 4.5% to 5% seen once; the top ten hold about 7.7%. This sample is drawn from a study of spatial heterogeneity in lung cancer. For the study at large: Alpha-chain sequences were detected in numbers that were consistently lower than beta-chain sequences.

CDR3 length equals 15 residues. V was clipped by 2 bases and J by 7 bases, with 15 bases between them. Germline V CDR1 and CDR2: MNHEY, SMNVEV (reference sequence). The sample's time point: sample taken at primary tumor resection. Whole RNA, which was extracted from tumor, nontumor lung tissue or frozen PBMC, was sequenced without any cell sorting. Patients with untreated early-stage non-small cell lung cancer, numbering 55 to 80, were the donors. Specimen: PBMCs, collected at surgery. The chain employs TRBV27 and TRBJ1-5; possible D gene TRBD1, 5 bases. This TCR was recovered from a male donor with early-stage non-small cell lung cancer. The CDR3: CASSLNHGTGQPQHF. The CDR3, as DNA: TGTGCCAGCAGTTTAAACCACGGGACGGGGCAGCCCCAGCATTTT.